One and the same sample provided the 9 T cell receptor beta chains below, sequenced in a study of blood T cells in healthy people across ages. A J-beta primer mix and a sample-barcoded 5' primer were used in a second PCR of about 7 to 12 cycles. TCRdb re-called the 5' RACE reads with MiXCR, one entry per CDR3 protein. The sample carries 540,000 or so distinct CDR3 sequences, roughly 29% recorded once. The sequencing input was blood. These receptors originate from a woman aged 70-85 years in good health.

This clonotype was seen a few times. CDR3 region: CASKGGRGTEAFF. The CDR3, as DNA: TGTGCCAGCAAAGGGGGGCGGGGGACTGAAGCTTTCTTT. The chain is built from TRBV6-5 and TRBJ1-1; possible D gene TRBD1, 6 bases. The V and J ends lost 7 bases and 5 bases respectively, with 14 bases between them. From germline, CDR1 is MNHEY and CDR2 SVGAGI. The CDR3 is made up of 13 amino acids.

This clonotype was recorded a few times. The chain couples TRBV6-2 or TRBV6-3 to TRBJ1-4, with D tentatively TRBD1 (5 bases). Germline-derived CDR1 and CDR2 are MNHEY and SVGEGT. V lost 7 bases, J lost 8 bases, and 20 bases lay in between. The CDR3 spans 15 residues. The DNA for the CDR3 is TGTGCCAGCACCTCGCGGAAGGGGAAGGTCGAAAAACTGTTTTTT. Residues: CASTSRKGKVEKLFF.

This clonotype appeared a few times. The V and J genes are TRBV5-6 and TRBJ1-4, with 8 bases identical to TRBD1. J gave up 4 bases and V 4 bases, and 3 bases lay outside the gene matches. The CDR3 extends over 14 amino acids. Germline V gives CDR1 SGHDT, CDR2 YYEEEE. The CDR3 region has the DNA TGTGCCAGCAGCAAGGACAGGGTTAATGAAAAACTGTTTTTT. Protein: CASSKDRVNEKLFF.

The table lists this clonotype with a few counts. This chain joins TRBV20-1 and TRBJ1-1; D uncertain. The germline V gene encodes CDR1 DFQATT and CDR2 SNEGSKA (reference sequence). The CDR3 contains 11 residues. The CDR3 region is CSCPRNTEAFF. CDR3 DNA sequence: TGCAGCTGCCCCAGAAACACTGAAGCTTTCTTT.

This rearrangement joins TRBV7-6 to TRBJ1-5; tentative D call: TRBD1 (5 bases). Germline V lookup: CDR1 SGHVS, CDR2 FNYEAQ. CDR3 length: 17 amino acids. The V end was cut by 3 bases, the J end by 0 bases, with 15 bases between. This CDR3 is CASSFWGGAPSNQPQHF. The CDR3 DNA follows: TGTGCCAGCAGCTTCTGGGGCGGTGCCCCTAGCAATCAGCCCCAGCATTTT.

The V gene is TRBV29-1, the J gene TRBJ2-3; 9 bases are shared with TRBD2. The trim removed 8 bases at V and 4 bases at J, leaving 7 bases unmatched. There are 13 residues in the CDR3. The germline CDR1 and CDR2 sequences are SQVTM and ANQGSEA. CDR3: CSSPGLAPDTQYF. The CDR3 DNA reads as TGCAGCTCACCGGGACTAGCCCCAGATACGCAGTATTTT.

The V gene is TRBV29-1, the J gene TRBJ2-5; 10 nucleotides match TRBD2. The closer fit of TRBJ2-1 to the DNA end suggests the J call may be wrong. The CDR3 has 16 amino acids. CDR1 is SQVTM and CDR2 is ANQGSEA in the germline V gene. As DNA, the CDR3 is TGCAGCGTTGACGGGGGCACTAGCGGGGTCTACAATGAGCAGTTCTTC. Amino acid sequence: CSVDGGTSGVYNEQFF.

This clonotype was counted between two and nine times. The J gene is TRBJ2-7, the V gene TRBV24-1; no clear D. Germline CDR1 is KGHDR and CDR2 is SFDVKD. V dropped 4 bases and J dropped 3 bases, with 15 bases sitting between them. The CDR3 contains 15 residues. The CDR3 loop is CATSDPPKGFYEQYF. The CDR3 DNA sequence: TGTGCCACCAGTGACCCTCCAAAGGGATTCTACGAGCAGTACTTC.

This clonotype was counted many times. In nucleotides, the CDR3 is TGTGCCACCAGCAGTTCCGGGACAGGGGGCAGGTTGGGCACAGATACGCAGTATTTT. Its translation is CATSSSGTGGRLGTDTQYF. The gene calls are TRBV15 and TRBJ2-3; 12 positions match TRBD1. The CDR3 has 19 residues. With 3 bases clipped from V and 1 base from J, the junction kept 11 bases outside the gene matches. Germline V gene sequence: CDR1 LNHNV, CDR2 YYDKDF (reference sequence). Using reference TRBV15 and TRBJ2-3 for the parts outside the CDR3, the full variable domain is DAMVIQNPRYQVTQFGKPVTLSCSQTLNHNVMYWYQQKSSQAPKLLFHYYDKDFNNEADTPDNFQSRRPNTSFCFLDIRSPGLGDTAMYLCATSSSGTGGRLGTDTQYFGPGTRLTVL.